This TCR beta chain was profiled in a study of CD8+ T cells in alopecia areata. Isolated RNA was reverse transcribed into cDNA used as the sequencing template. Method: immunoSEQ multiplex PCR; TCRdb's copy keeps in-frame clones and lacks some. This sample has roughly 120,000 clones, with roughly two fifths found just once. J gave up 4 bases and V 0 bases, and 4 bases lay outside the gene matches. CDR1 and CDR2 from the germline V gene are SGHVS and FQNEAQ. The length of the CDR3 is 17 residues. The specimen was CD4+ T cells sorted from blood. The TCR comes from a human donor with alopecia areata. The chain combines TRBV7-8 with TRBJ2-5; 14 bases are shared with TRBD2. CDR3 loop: CASSLAGGLAGGETQYF. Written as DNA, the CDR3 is TGTGCCAGCAGCTTAGCCGGTGGACTAGCGGGAGGAGAGACCCAGTACTTC.